Below, 12 T cell receptor beta chains from the same sample are listed, as sequenced in a study of shared T cell receptors in the human thymus. TCRdb's table, derived via immunoSEQ multiplex PCR, lists solely in-frame clones and lacks some. The sample records over 450,000 clones, about four fifths being singletons. These data were also filed under a second study, of human thymus T cells.

Sequencing was performed on thymocytes. The receptors were sampled from a boy younger than two with a congenital heart defect.

A single count supports this clone. This chain links TRBV9 with TRBJ1-2; 12 bases are a match to TRBD1. The germline V gene encodes CDR1 SGDLS and CDR2 YYNGEE. With 0 bases clipped from V and 1 base from J, the junction kept 7 bases outside the gene matches. The CDR3 spans 18 residues. The CDR3 sequence is CASSVAPGQGAGNYGYTF. The DNA for the CDR3 is TGTGCCAGCAGCGTAGCGCCGGGACAGGGGGCGGGTAACTATGGCTACACCTTC.

V usage is TRBV21-1 and J usage is TRBJ2-7; TRBD2 is taken as the D call from the table, unchecked against the DNA. TRBV21-1 is marked as a pseudogene. CDR3 size: 14 residues. The CDR3 coding sequence is TGTGCCAGCAGCAAAGTCGAGCACCACGGGGAGCAGTACTTC. It codes for CASSKVEHHGEQYF.

Only a few counts were recorded for this clone. The chain links TRBV18 to TRBJ2-5; D ambiguous. There are 12 residues in the CDR3. Per the germline V gene, CDR1 is KGHSH and CDR2 is LQKENI. Trimming removed 4 bases at V and 2 bases at J, with 5 bases between. The CDR3 protein is CASSRTQETQYF. In DNA form, the CDR3 reads TGTGCCAGCTCACGTACTCAAGAGACCCAGTACTTC.

The V and J genes are TRBV10-3 and TRBJ2-7, with D tentatively TRBD2 (6 bases). Trimming shortened V by 6 bases and J by 4 bases, and 25 bases separated the two germline ends. The CDR3 is 17 residues long. The V gene's germline CDR1 is ENHRY and CDR2 SYGVKD. The CDR3 DNA follows: TGTGCCATCAGCCCGGTGGTTGAGGCTAGCGCGAATTACGAGCAGTACTTC. Its protein product is CAISPVVEASANYEQYF.

V and J are TRBV28 and TRBJ2-5; D perhaps matches TRBD1 (5 bases). Germline V lookup: CDR1 MDHEN, CDR2 SYDVKM. The V end was cut by 5 bases, the J end by 5 bases, with 15 bases between. The CDR3 loop spans 14 amino acids. The CDR3 is CASSTGRAGETQYF. The CDR3 DNA follows: TGTGCCAGCAGTACAGGACGGGCCGGGGAGACCCAGTACTTC.

The chain recombines TRBV28 with TRBJ2-5, with a weak D call TRBD2 (6 bases). CDR1 and CDR2 (germline): MDHEN, SYDVKM. With 4 bases removed from V and 0 bases from J, the gap between germline ends came to 24 bases. The length of the CDR3 is 19 residues. The DNA of the CDR3 is TGTGCCAGCAGTTCCCTAACTCAACGGACTACCATATACCAAGAGACCCAGTACTTC. Its translation is CASSSLTQRTTIYQETQYF.

The genes are TRBV13 and TRBJ2-7, with TRBD1 matching 9 bases. CDR3 size: 18 residues. Germline lookup yields CDR1 PRHDT and CDR2 FYEKMQ (reference sequence). V lost 0 bases to trimming and J lost 3 bases; unmatched junction nucleotides: 12. The CDR3 nucleotides read TGTGCCAGCAGCTTAGGTAGGCGACGGACAGGGGCTTACTACGAGCAGTACTTC. Translating it yields CASSLGRRRTGAYYEQYF.

The chain links TRBV6-6 to TRBJ2-3; the D gene is possibly TRBD1 (6 bases). Trimming cost V 6 bases and J 1 base, with 11 bases left between them. The CDR3 consists of 14 residues. CDR1 and CDR2 (germline): MNHNY, SVGAGI (reference sequence). In nucleotides, the CDR3 is TGTGCCAGCAGATTACAGGGTGGCACAGATACGCAGTATTTT. Translating gives CASRLQGGTDTQYF.

This clone was picked up one time. The gene calls are TRBV11-2 and TRBJ1-1, with D uncertain. In germline, CDR1 is SGHAT, CDR2 FQNNGV. Trimming stripped 1 base from V and 1 base from J, with 7 bases between. The CDR3 sequence is 14 residues long. The CDR3 DNA reads TGTGCCAGCAGCTTAGGTAGTCAGAACACTGAAGCTTTCTTT. Translated: CASSLGSQNTEAFF.

Details on this clone: One end of the junction is discordant with germline, which a read error may explain. The chain links TRBV4-2 to TRBJ1-2; 10 positions match TRBD1. Germline lookup yields CDR1 LGHNA and CDR2 YNFKEQ. The CDR3 spans 16 residues. The CDR3 coding sequence is TGTGCCAGCAGCCAAGGCGACAGGGGGCGAGGGGGACCTCTGGGCTTC. This sequence encodes CASSQGDRGRGGPLGF.

To note about this clone: This sample includes further DNA sequences coding for the same CDR3. The J gene is TRBJ2-7, the V gene TRBV27, with TRBD1 matching 7 bases. J lost 5 bases, V lost 5 bases, and 6 bases had no gene match. CDR3 length equals 13 residues. From germline, CDR1 is MNHEY and CDR2 SMNVEV (reference sequence). CDR3 region: CASSLDRAHEQYF. The CDR3 nucleotides read TGTGCCAGCAGTCTTGACAGGGCCCACGAGCAGTACTTC.

In this sample, this clone turned up once. The V gene is TRBV15, the J gene TRBJ1-2; D is unclear. The V and J ends lost 0 bases and 6 bases respectively, with 11 bases between them. This CDR3 has 14 amino acids. The germline V gene encodes CDR1 LNHNV and CDR2 YYDKDF (reference sequence). The CDR3 nucleotides read TGTGCCACCAGCAGAGATCATGGAGGGAATGGCTACACCTTC. It codes for CATSRDHGGNGYTF.